Listed below are T cell receptor beta chains from one sample, sequenced in a study of radiotherapy plus CTLA-4 blockade in lung cancer. Sequenced by immunoSEQ multiplex PCR; TCRdb stores in-frame clones only, minus some. The table has over 12,000 clones, around 87% seen once. Sequenced material: peripheral blood, taken from a patient treated with radiotherapy plus ipilimumab. The receptors stem from a human donor with non-small cell lung cancer that progressed on radiotherapy plus ipilimumab. Some clones in this sample may be carry-over from other donors' samples. The conserved cysteine and the conserved F or W are not part of the CDR3 here. A D gene is named only where the DNA matches it firmly. Expanded clones are given a class, and other clones once, few, many or no size at all.

j_gene | v_gene | abundance | d_gene | CDR3aa
TRBJ2-3 | TRBV5-1 | few | TRBD1 | ASSRDRDTQY
TRBJ2-2 | TRBV5-1 | - | TRBD1 | ASSLQGLSNTGELF
TRBJ1-2 | TRBV7-8 | - | TRBD1 | ASSTDRGRGGYT
TRBJ2-1 | TRBV7-9 | once | - | ASSPSSVDEQF
TRBJ2-1 | TRBV19 | - | TRBD2 | ASSTTSGVYNEQF
TRBJ2-7 | TRBV5-1 | - | - | ASSLEGQTYEQY
- | TRBV2 | - | TRBD2 | ASSDTSGSLSYEQY
TRBJ2-1 | TRBV2 | - | TRBD2 | ASSDDLGLAGGRTNEQF
TRBJ2-3 | TRBV9 | few | TRBD2 | ASSRPQLAGVSDTQY
TRBJ2-1 | TRBV7-2 | - | TRBD2 | ASLAGGGEQF
TRBJ2-5 | TRBV18 | - | - | ASSPAGQRETQY
TRBJ1-1 | TRBV7-8 | - | - | ASSLHGVTEAF
TRBJ1-1 | TRBV19 | - | - | ASIGAQGTEAF